This T cell receptor (beta chain) derives from a study of T cells in Graves' hyperthyroidism and ophthalmopathy. V dropped 4 bases and J dropped 0; count of bases not matched to a gene: 8. The CDR3 has 17 residues. Germline V gene sequence: CDR1 MDHEN, CDR2 SYDVKM. Study conclusions and caveats: A model of 13 V-J pairs discriminated ophthalmopathy from stable hyperthyroidism. Most expanded thyroid clonotypes above 0.001 also appeared in blood. Before onset, by a median of approximately 6.8 months, the model predicted ophthalmopathy.

This clonotype was picked up many times. The antigen is undetermined. Using RNA transcripts as the source, TCR beta CDR3 regions were amplified. TCR CDR3 regions were first amplified by RT-PCR with HTBI primers. TCRdb re-called the multiplex PCR reads through MiXCR, storing one row per CDR3 protein. This sample has fewer than 300,000 distinct CDR3 sequences, with around 15% found just once. The chain combines TRBV28 with TRBJ2-3, with 9 bases aligning to TRBD1. The specimen was blood. This clonotype was sampled from a woman aged 50 to 60 with Graves' hyperthyroidism that later progressed to Graves' ophthalmopathy. CDR3 amino acids: CASSSPTGGPSTDTQYF. In DNA, the CDR3 is TGTGCCAGCAGTTCTCCTACAGGGGGCCCTAGCACAGATACGCAGTATTTT.